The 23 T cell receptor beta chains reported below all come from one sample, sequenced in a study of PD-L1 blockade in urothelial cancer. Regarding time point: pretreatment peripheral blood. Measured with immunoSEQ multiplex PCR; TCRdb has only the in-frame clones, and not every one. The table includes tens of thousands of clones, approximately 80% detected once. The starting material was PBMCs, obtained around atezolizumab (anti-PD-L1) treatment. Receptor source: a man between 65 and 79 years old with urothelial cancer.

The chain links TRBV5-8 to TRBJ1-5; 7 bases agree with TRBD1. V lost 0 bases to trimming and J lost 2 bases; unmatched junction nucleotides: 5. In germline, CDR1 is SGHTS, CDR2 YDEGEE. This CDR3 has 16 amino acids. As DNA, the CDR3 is TGTGCCAGCAGCTTGGGACAGGGTTTGGGCAATCAGCCCCAGCATTTT. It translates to CASSLGQGLGNQPQHF. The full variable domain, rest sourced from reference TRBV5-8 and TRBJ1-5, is EAGVTQSPTHLIKTRGQQATLRCSPISGHTSVYWYQQALGLGLQFLLWYDEGEERNRGNFPPRFSGRQFPNYSSELNVNALELEDSALYLCASSLGQGLGNQPQHFGDGTRLSIL.

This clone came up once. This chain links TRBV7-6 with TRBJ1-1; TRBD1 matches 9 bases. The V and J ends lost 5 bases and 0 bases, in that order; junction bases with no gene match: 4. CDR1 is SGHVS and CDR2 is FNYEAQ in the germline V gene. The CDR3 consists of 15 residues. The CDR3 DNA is TGTGCCAGCAGCGTCGGGACAGGGATGAACACTGAAGCTTTCTTT. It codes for CASSVGTGMNTEAFF.

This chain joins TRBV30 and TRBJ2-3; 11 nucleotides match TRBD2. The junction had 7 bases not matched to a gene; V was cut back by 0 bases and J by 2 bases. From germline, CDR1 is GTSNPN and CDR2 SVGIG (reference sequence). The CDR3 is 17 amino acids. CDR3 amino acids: CAWSVSATSGNTDTQYF. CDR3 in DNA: TGTGCCTGGAGTGTTAGTGCGACTAGCGGGAACACAGATACGCAGTATTTT.

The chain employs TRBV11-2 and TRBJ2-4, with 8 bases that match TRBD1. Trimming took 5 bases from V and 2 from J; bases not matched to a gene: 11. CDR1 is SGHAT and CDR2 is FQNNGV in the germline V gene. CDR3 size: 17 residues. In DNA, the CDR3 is TGTGCCAGCAGCCCGGGGTTCGGGACAGGTACCAAAAACATTCAGTACTTC. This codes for CASSPGFGTGTKNIQYF.

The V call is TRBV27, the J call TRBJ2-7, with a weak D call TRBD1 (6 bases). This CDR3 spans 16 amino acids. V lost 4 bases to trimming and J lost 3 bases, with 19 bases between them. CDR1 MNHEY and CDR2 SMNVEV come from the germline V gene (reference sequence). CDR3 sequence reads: CASSYQFRDKDYEQYF. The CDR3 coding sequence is TGTGCCAGCAGTTACCAATTCCGGGACAAAGACTACGAGCAGTACTTC.

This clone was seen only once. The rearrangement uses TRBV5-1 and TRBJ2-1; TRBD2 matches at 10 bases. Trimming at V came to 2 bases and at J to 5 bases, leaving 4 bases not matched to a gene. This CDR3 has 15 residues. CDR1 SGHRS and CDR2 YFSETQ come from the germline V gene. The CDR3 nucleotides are TGCGCCAGCAGCTTCTTTGGACTAGCGGACAATGAGCAGTTCTTC. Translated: CASSFFGLADNEQFF.

The DNA for the CDR3 is TGTGCCAGCAGAAAAGCGGGAGTCGAAGATACGCAGTATTTT. It specifies CASRKAGVEDTQYF. This sequence joins TRBV7-2 and TRBJ2-3; 8 bases match TRBD2. In germline, CDR1 is SGHTA, CDR2 FQGNSA. CDR3 length: 14 residues. V shed 6 bases and J 5 bases; nucleotides not matched to a gene: 7. Combining the CDR3 with reference TRBV7-2 and TRBJ2-3 gives the whole variable domain GAGVSQSPSNKVTEKGKDVELRCDPISGHTALYWYRQSLGQGLEFLIYFQGNSAPDKSGLPSDRFSAERTGGSVSTLTIQRTQQEDSAVYLCASRKAGVEDTQYFGPGTRLTVL.

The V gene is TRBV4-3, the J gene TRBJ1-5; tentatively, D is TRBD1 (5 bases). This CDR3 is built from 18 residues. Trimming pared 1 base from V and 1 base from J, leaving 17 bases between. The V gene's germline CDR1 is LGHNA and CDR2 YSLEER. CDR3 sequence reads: CASSQVWGRERSNQPQHF. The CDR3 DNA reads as TGCGCCAGCAGCCAAGTTTGGGGGAGGGAGCGAAGCAATCAGCCCCAGCATTTT.

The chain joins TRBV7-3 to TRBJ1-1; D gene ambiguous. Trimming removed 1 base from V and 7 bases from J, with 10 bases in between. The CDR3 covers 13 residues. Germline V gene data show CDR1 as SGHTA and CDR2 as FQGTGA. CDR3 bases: TGTGCCAGCAGCTTAATTTTGGGAGGTGAAGCTTTCTTT. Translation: CASSLILGGEAFF.

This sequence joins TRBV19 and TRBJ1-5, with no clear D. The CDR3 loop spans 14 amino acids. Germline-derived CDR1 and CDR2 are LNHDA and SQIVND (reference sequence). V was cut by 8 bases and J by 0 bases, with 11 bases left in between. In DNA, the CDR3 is TGTGCCAGTCACTCGGGTCCTAGCAATCAGCCCCAGCATTTT. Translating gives CASHSGPSNQPQHF. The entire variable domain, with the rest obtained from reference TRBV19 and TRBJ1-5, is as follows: DGGITQSPKYLFRKEGQNVTLSCEQNLNHDAMYWYRQDPGQGLRLIYYSQIVNDFQKGDIAEGYSVSREKKESFPLTVTSAQKNPTAFYLCASHSGPSNQPQHFGDGTRLSIL.

The CDR3 DNA follows: TGCGCCAGCAGCCAAGATCAGGATCGGGGGTTCAATGAGCAGTTCTTC. It translates to CASSQDQDRGFNEQFF. The V call is TRBV4-3, the J call TRBJ2-1, with D maybe TRBD2 (6 bases). Germline-derived CDR1 and CDR2 are LGHNA and YSLEER. Between the trimmed V and J ends, which lost 0 bases and 6 bases, there was a span of 15 bases. CDR3 length: 16 amino acids.

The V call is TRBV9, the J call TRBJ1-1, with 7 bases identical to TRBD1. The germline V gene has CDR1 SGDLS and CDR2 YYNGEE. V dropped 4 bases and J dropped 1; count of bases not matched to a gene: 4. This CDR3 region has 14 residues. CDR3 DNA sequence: TGTGCCAGCAGCCTGGGGACAGCGAACACTGAAGCTTTCTTT. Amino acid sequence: CASSLGTANTEAFF.

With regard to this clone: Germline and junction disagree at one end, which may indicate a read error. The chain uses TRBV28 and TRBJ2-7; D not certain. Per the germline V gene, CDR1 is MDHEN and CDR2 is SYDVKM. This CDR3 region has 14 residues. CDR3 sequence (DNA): TGTGCCAGCAATTTAGGAGTTCCCGGCCACGAGCAGTACTTC. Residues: CASNLGVPGHEQYF.

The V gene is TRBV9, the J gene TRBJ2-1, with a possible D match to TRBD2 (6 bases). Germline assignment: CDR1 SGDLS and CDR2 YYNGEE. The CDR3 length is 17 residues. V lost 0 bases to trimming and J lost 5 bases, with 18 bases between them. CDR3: CASSVEYSGRIHNEQFF. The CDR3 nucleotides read TGTGCCAGCAGCGTAGAATACTCCGGGAGAATCCACAATGAGCAGTTCTTC.

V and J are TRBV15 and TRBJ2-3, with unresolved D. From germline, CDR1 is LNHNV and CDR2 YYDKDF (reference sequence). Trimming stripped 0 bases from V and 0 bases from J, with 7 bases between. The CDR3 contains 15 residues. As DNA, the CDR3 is TGTGCCACCAGCAGAGATTACGGGAGCACAGATACGCAGTATTTT. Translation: CATSRDYGSTDTQYF.

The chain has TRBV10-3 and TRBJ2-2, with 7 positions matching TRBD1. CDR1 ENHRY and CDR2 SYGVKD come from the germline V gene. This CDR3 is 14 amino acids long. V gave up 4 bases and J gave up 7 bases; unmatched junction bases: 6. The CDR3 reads CAISGDSQGGELFF. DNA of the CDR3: TGTGCCATCAGTGGGGACAGCCAAGGCGGGGAGCTGTTTTTT.

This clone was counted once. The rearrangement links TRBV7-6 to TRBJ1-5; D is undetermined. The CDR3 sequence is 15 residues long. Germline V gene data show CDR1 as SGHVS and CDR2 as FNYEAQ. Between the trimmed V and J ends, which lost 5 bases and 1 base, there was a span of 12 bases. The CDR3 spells CASSLGAGSNQPQHF. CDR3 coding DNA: TGTGCCAGCAGCCTCGGCGCGGGGAGCAATCAGCCCCAGCATTTT.

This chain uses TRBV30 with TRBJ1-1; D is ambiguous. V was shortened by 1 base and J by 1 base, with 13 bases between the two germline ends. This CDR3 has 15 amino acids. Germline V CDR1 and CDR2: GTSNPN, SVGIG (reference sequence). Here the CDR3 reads CAWSAPWQANTEAFF. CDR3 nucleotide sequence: TGTGCCTGGAGTGCCCCGTGGCAGGCGAACACTGAAGCTTTCTTT.

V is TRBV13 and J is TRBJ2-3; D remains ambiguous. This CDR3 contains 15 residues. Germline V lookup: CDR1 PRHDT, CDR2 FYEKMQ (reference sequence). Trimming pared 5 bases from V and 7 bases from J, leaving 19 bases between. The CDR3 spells CASSAPDGSLNTQYF. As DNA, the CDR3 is TGTGCCAGCAGCGCACCCGACGGTTCACTAAATACGCAGTATTTT.

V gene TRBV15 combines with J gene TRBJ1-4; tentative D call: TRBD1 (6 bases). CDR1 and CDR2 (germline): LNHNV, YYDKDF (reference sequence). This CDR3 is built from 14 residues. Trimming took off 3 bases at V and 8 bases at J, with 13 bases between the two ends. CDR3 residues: CATSRGQMEEKLFF. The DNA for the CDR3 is TGTGCCACCAGCAGGGGACAAATGGAGGAAAAACTGTTTTTT.

This CDR3 reads CASSDTGRNQPQHF. The CDR3 DNA is TGTGCCAGCAGCGACACAGGACGAAATCAGCCCCAGCATTTT. This rearrangement joins TRBV6-1 to TRBJ1-5, with D perhaps TRBD1 (5 bases). V lost 6 bases, J lost 4 bases, and 13 bases lay in between. The CDR3 consists of 14 residues. In germline, CDR1 is MNHNS, CDR2 SASEGT.

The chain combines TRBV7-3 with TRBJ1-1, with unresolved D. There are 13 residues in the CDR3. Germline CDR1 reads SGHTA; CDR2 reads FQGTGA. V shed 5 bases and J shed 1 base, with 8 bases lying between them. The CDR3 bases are TGTGCCAGCAGCGATAGCCCGAACACTGAAGCTTTCTTT. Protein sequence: CASSDSPNTEAFF. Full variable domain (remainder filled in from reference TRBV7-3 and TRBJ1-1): GAGVSQTPSNKVTEKGKYVELRCDPISGHTALYWYRQSLGQGPEFLIYFQGTGAADDSGLPNDRFFAVRPEGSVSTLKIQRTERGDSAVYLCASSDSPNTEAFFGQGTRLTVV.

As DNA, the CDR3 is TGCGCCAGCAGCCCGGGACTTACCGGGGAGCTGTTTTTT. Translation: CASSPGLTGELFF. The chain employs TRBV4-1 and TRBJ2-2; D possibly corresponds to TRBD2 (6 bases). V was shortened by 4 bases and J by 5 bases, with 8 bases between the two germline ends. The CDR3 runs to 13 residues. Germline V CDR1 and CDR2: MGHRA, YSYEKL.